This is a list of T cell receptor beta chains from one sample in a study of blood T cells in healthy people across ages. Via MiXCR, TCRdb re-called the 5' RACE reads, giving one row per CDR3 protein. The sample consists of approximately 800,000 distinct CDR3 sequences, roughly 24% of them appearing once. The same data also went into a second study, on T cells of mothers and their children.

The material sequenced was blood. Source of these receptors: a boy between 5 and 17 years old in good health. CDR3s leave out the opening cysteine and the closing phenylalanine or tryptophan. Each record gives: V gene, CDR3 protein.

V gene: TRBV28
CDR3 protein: ASRVTGASTDTQY

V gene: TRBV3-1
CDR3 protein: ASSLPTGGLGDRETQY

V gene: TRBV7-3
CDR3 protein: ASSLMGGSPHTDTQY

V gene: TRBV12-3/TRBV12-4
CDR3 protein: ASSLSGRGSKASYEQY

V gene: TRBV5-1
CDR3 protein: ASRLSGTGMETQY

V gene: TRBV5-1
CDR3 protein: ASSLGTGAVDTQY

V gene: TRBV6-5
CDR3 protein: ASSYSQSPLGNTIY

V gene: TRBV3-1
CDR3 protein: ASSQADKGGETQY

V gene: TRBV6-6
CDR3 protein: ASSYSTGGNGYGYT

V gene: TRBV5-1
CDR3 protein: ASSLFEGGQPQH

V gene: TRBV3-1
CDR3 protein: ASSPRTQSSYEQY

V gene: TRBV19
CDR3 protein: ASSPGEAINEKLF

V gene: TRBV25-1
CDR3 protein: ASSDPLPGGNSPLH

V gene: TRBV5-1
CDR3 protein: ASSSGSTDTQY

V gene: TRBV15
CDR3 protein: ATSVRLQETQY

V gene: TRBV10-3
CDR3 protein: AIRVGVNQPQH

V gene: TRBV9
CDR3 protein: ASSRSGGAFGYT

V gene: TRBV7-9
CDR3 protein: ASSSRGGGSNQPQH

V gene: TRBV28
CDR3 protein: ASSFNTGNARNQPQH

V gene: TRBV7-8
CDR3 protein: ASSLEGGRLGTQY

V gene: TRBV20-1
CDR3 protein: SARGQGNVQPQH

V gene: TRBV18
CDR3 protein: ASSQGTGSPDEQF

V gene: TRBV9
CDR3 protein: ASSVSQATRDEQY

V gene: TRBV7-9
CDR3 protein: ASSHARGPSGNTIY

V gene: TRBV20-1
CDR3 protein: SAREIANEQY

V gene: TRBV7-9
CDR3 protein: ASSPPVRDGSYNEQF

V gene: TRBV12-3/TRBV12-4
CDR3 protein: ASSHTPGLAGGLTKNIQY

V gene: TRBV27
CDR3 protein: ASRPGGGAYGYT

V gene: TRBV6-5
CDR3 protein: ASSPQGRAYEQY

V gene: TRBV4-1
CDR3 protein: ASSQGVGISYEQY

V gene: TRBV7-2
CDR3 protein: ASDLAGLPGDTQY

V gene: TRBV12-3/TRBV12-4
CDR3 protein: ASSSQKARVREKLF

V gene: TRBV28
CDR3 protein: ASSFGSAGANVLT

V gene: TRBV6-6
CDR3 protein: ASSYGDRRPKETQY

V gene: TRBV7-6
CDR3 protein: ASSPGTGGPLTYEQY

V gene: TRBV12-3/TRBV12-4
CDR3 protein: ASSLRRGGNQPQH

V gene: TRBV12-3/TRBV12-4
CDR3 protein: ASTRLAGGRDTQY

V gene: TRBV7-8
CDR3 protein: ASSLRPRGLAGARQETQY

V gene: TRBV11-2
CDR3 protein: ASSRDGNSNQPQH

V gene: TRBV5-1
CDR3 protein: ASSLEGSLNTEAF

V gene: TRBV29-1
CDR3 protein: SVEEGGGLARLL

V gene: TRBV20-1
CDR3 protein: SARKDRGGGELF

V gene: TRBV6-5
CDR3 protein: ASSYSGQGNNYGYT

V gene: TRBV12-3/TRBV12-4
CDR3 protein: ASSLTSGGGSYNEQF

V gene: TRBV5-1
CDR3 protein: ASSGGQVVYEQY

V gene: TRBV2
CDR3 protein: ASSEGSASLSPLH

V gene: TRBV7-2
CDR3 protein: ASSPRTSGGHHEQF

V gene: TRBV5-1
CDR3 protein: ASSLDVGQGVIQY

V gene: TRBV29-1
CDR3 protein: SVESRQGYNEQF

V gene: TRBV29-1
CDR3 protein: SGGPINYGYT

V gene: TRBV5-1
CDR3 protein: ASSFFSGKSYEQY

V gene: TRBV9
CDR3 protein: ASSAPGLASTDTQY

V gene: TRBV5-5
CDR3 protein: ASSSTSGGYSSYNEQF

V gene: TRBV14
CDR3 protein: ASSQVRGAGYT

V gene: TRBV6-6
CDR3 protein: ASSYSRTSGGETQY